Below are 28 T cell receptor beta chains sequenced from a single sample in a study of control samples from healthy donors and cancer patients. Sequenced by immunoSEQ multiplex PCR; TCRdb stores in-frame clones only, minus some. The table has just over 80,000 clones, around 94% seen once; the top ten hold around 4.7%. The specimen was blood. The receptors here all came from a woman in her late teens or twenties in good health.

The chain is built from TRBV5-6 and TRBJ1-4; 12 positions agree with TRBD1. With 2 bases clipped from V and 7 bases from J, the junction kept 3 bases outside the gene matches. CDR1 and CDR2 from the germline V gene are SGHDT and YYEEEE. The CDR3 is made up of 15 amino acids. The CDR3 loop is CASSFGTGGPEKLFF. As DNA, the CDR3 is TGTGCCAGCAGCTTCGGGACAGGGGGCCCTGAAAAACTGTTTTTT.

The V and J genes are TRBV28 and TRBJ1-2; unclear D gene. The ends were cut back, 3 bases at V and 0 bases at J, with 8 bases in the middle. Germline CDR1 MDHEN, CDR2 SYDVKM. The CDR3 contains 14 residues. The CDR3 sequence: CASSFPVPNYGYTF. The CDR3, as DNA: TGTGCCAGCAGTTTCCCAGTACCTAACTATGGCTACACCTTC.

The rearrangement links TRBV5-1 to TRBJ1-5; no clear D. Trimming took off 0 bases at V and 6 bases at J, with 10 bases between the two ends. The germline V gene has CDR1 SGHRS and CDR2 YFSETQ. The CDR3 is made up of 14 amino acids. This CDR3 reads CASSLGGVGQPQHF. The CDR3 DNA reads TGCGCCAGCAGCTTGGGTGGGGTGGGTCAGCCCCAGCATTTT.

CDR3 amino acids: CASSEPNFNEQFF. CDR3 in DNA: TGTGCCAGCAGTGAACCAAACTTCAATGAGCAGTTCTTC. The rearrangement joins TRBV25-1 to TRBJ2-1; D gene uncertain. Trimming took off 2 bases at V and 6 bases at J, with 8 bases between the two ends. Germline CDR1 and CDR2: MGHDK and SYGVNS. The CDR3 sequence is 13 residues long. The full variable domain, with the rest looked up from reference TRBV25-1 and TRBJ2-1, is EADIYQTPRYLVIGTGKKITLECSQTMGHDKMYWYQQDPGMELHLIHYSYGVNSTEKGDLSSESTVSRIRTEHFPLTLESARPSHTSQYLCASSEPNFNEQFFGPGTRLTVL.

The rearrangement links TRBV3-1 (or the pseudogene TRBV3-2) to TRBJ1-6; unclear D gene. CDR1 and CDR2 from the germline V gene are LGHDT and YNNKEL (reference sequence). This CDR3 has 11 residues. Trimming shortened V by 8 bases and J by 8 bases, and 7 bases separated the two germline ends. The CDR3 DNA sequence: TGTGCCAGCGGGGAGTATTCACCCCTCCACTTT. It translates to CASGEYSPLHF.

The chain links TRBV28 to TRBJ2-7, with 12 bases that match TRBD2. Germline V gives CDR1 MDHEN, CDR2 SYDVKM. The CDR3 totals 18 residues. V was clipped by 8 bases and J by 2 bases; unmatched bases: 16. The CDR3 protein is CASLSPEIGLAGTYEQYF. CDR3 bases: TGTGCCAGCCTCTCGCCCGAAATAGGACTAGCGGGAACCTACGAGCAGTACTTC.

This chain joins TRBV3-1 (or the pseudogene TRBV3-2) and TRBJ1-3; D remains ambiguous. With 3 bases removed from V and 0 bases from J, the gap between germline ends came to 12 bases. CDR1 and CDR2 (germline): LGHDT, YNNKEL (reference sequence). This CDR3 is built from 16 residues. CDR3 protein: CASSQLDGISGNTIYF. The CDR3 DNA reads as TGTGCCAGCAGCCAGTTGGACGGTATCTCTGGAAACACCATATATTTT.

The chain recombines TRBV28 with TRBJ2-7; TRBD1 might be the D (6 bases). The V end lost 4 bases, the J end lost 7 bases, and 20 bases lay between the germline ends. CDR1 is MDHEN, CDR2 SYDVKM, per germline. The CDR3 has 15 amino acids. CDR3 protein: CASSSNRDRMWEQYF. The DNA of the CDR3 is TGTGCCAGCAGTTCGAACAGGGATCGAATGTGGGAGCAGTACTTC.

The CDR3 bases are TGTGCCAGCAGCTTATTGGGGCTCACAGGGGGCGCGTACGAGCAGTACTTC. It translates to CASSLLGLTGGAYEQYF. This sequence joins TRBV11-2 and TRBJ2-7; 9 nucleotides match TRBD1. The junction had 12 bases not matched to a gene; V was cut back by 2 bases and J by 4 bases. The germline V gene has CDR1 SGHAT and CDR2 FQNNGV. CDR3 length equals 17 residues.

This chain uses TRBV27 with TRBJ2-1; D may be TRBD2 (5 bases). V was cut by 6 bases and J by 0 bases, with 9 bases left in between. Germline V gene lookup returns CDR1 MNHEY and CDR2 SMNVEV (reference sequence). The CDR3 runs to 14 residues. CDR3 sequence reads: CASRSGSSYNEQFF. The CDR3 region has the DNA TGTGCCAGCAGATCTGGGAGCTCCTACAATGAGCAGTTCTTC.

The chain couples TRBV5-4 to TRBJ2-1; D might be TRBD1 (6 bases). CDR3 length: 15 residues. CDR1 SGHNT and CDR2 YYREEE come from the germline V gene (reference sequence). V shed 5 bases and J shed 4 bases, with 16 bases lying between them. The CDR3 sequence: CASSKQGTGYNEQFF. The CDR3, as DNA: TGTGCCAGCAGTAAACAGGGTACCGGTTACAATGAGCAGTTCTTC.

V gene TRBV18 combines with J gene TRBJ2-3, with 12 positions matching TRBD2. The CDR3 length is 17 residues. After removal of 6 bases from V and 2 bases from J, the junction contained 9 bases not matched to a gene. Germline V gives CDR1 KGHSH, CDR2 LQKENI. The CDR3 is CASSQLGLAGTTDTQYF. The CDR3 DNA reads as TGTGCCAGCTCCCAACTTGGACTAGCGGGGACCACAGATACGCAGTATTTT.

The rearrangement links TRBV4-1 to TRBJ1-6; 7 bases align to TRBD1. The trim removed 7 bases at V and 9 bases at J, leaving 15 bases unmatched. The CDR3 is made up of 16 amino acids. Per the germline V gene, CDR1 is MGHRA and CDR2 is YSYEKL. CDR3 DNA: TGCGCCAGCAAAAGAGGAGAGACAGGGACTATTTCACCCCTCCACTTT. Translated: CASKRGETGTISPLHF.

The DNA for the CDR3 is TGTGCCAGCAGTTTTGGCAGTCCAAATCAGCCCCAGCATTTT. Its protein product is CASSFGSPNQPQHF. The rearrangement links TRBV27 to TRBJ1-5, with unresolved D. V lost 3 bases, J lost 4 bases, and 10 bases lay in between. Germline CDR1 reads MNHEY; CDR2 reads SMNVEV (reference sequence). The CDR3 extends over 14 amino acids.

V is TRBV6-5 and J is TRBJ1-4; 8 bases are shared with TRBD1. V dropped 4 bases and J dropped 7; count of bases not matched to a gene: 2. The CDR3 loop spans 13 amino acids. Germline V lookup: CDR1 MNHEY, CDR2 SVGAGI. CDR3 sequence (DNA): TGTGCCAGCAGTTGGACAGGGTCTGAAAAACTGTTTTTT. It is translated as CASSWTGSEKLFF.

This clone has just one count. The V gene is TRBV7-9, the J gene TRBJ1-5; D is possibly TRBD1 (5 bases). The CDR3 runs to 13 residues. Between the trimmed V and J ends, which lost 8 bases and 4 bases, there was a span of 12 bases. Looked up from germline, CDR1 is SEHNR and CDR2 is FQNEAQ (reference sequence). CDR3 in amino acids: CASSGGWNQPQHF. CDR3 DNA: TGTGCCAGCTCCGGGGGTTGGAATCAGCCCCAGCATTTT. The whole variable domain, filled in from reference TRBV7-9 and TRBJ1-5, reads DTGVSQNPRHKITKRGQNVTFRCDPISEHNRLYWYRQTLGQGPEFLTYFQNEAQLEKSRLLSDRFSAERPKGSFSTLEIQRTEQGDSAMYLCASSGGWNQPQHFGDGTRLSIL.

V and J are TRBV28 and TRBJ2-3; TRBD2 might be the D (7 bases). Trimming removed 6 bases from V and 4 bases from J, with 20 bases in between. The CDR3 sequence is 16 residues long. Per the germline V gene, CDR1 is MDHEN and CDR2 is SYDVKM. CDR3 nucleotides: TGTGCCAGCAGCCCCTGGGGGCGGGGGTCTCCAGATACGCAGTATTTT. Protein: CASSPWGRGSPDTQYF.

This clone has only a few counts. The V gene is TRBV27, the J gene TRBJ1-1; the match to TRBD1 covers 9 bases. Germline lookup yields CDR1 MNHEY and CDR2 SMNVEV (reference sequence). There are 15 residues in the CDR3. With V trimmed by 6 bases and J by 5 bases, 10 bases remained unmatched. The CDR3 region is CASRPRDRARTEAFF. DNA of the CDR3: TGTGCCAGCAGACCTAGGGACAGGGCGCGGACTGAAGCTTTCTTT.

V and J are TRBV23-1 and TRBJ1-3; D perhaps matches TRBD1 (6 bases). TRBV23-1 is classed as an ORF, of uncertain function. V gave up 0 bases and J gave up 4 bases, with 16 bases separating them. There are 17 residues in the CDR3. CDR3 sequence (DNA): TGCGCCAGCAGTCAATCTATTAGGGGACAAGGCGGAAACACCATATATTTT. Translation: CASSQSIRGQGGNTIYF.

This sequence joins TRBV2 and TRBJ2-7, with D unclear. V was trimmed by 6 bases and J by 1 base, leaving 10 bases between them. Germline CDR1 is SNHLY and CDR2 is FYNNEI. This CDR3 has 13 residues. CDR3 in DNA: TGTGCCAGCAGGTCTACAGTATCCTACGAGCAGTACTTC. This encodes CASRSTVSYEQYF.

The CDR3 is CASSLGQGWETQYF. The CDR3 DNA follows: TGTGCCAGCAGCTTGGGACAGGGGTGGGAGACCCAGTACTTC. The chain links TRBV5-5 to TRBJ2-5, with 8 bases lining up with TRBD1. V was pared by 0 bases and J by 5 bases, with 3 bases of the junction left unmatched. Looked up from germline, CDR1 is SGHKS and CDR2 is YYEKEE (reference sequence). The CDR3 has 14 residues.

The chain uses TRBV5-1 and TRBJ1-1, with TRBD1 matching over 10 bases. The V gene's germline CDR1 is SGHRS and CDR2 YFSETQ. CDR3 length: 15 amino acids. V lost 7 bases to trimming and J lost 0 bases; unmatched junction nucleotides: 6. The CDR3 sequence: CASQAGTGVNTEAFF. CDR3 bases: TGCGCCAGCCAAGCCGGGACAGGGGTGAACACTGAAGCTTTCTTT.

The V gene is TRBV7-3, the J gene TRBJ2-1; perhaps TRBD2 as D (6 bases). V lost 6 bases and J 4 bases, leaving 16 bases between the germline ends. This CDR3 has 15 residues. Germline CDR1 and CDR2: SGHTA and FQGTGA. The CDR3 bases are TGTGCCAGCAGTTCCGGGACTCAACCTTACAATGAGCAGTTCTTC. Translating gives CASSSGTQPYNEQFF.

V usage is TRBV19 and J usage is TRBJ2-1; TRBD1 matches 9 bases. Germline V gene sequence: CDR1 LNHDA, CDR2 SQIVND (reference sequence). The length of the CDR3 is 13 residues. With V trimmed by 6 bases and J by 5 bases, 2 bases remained unmatched. CDR3: CASRDRGNNEQFF. The CDR3 bases are TGTGCCAGTAGGGACAGGGGAAACAATGAGCAGTTCTTC.

The V gene is TRBV5-1, the J gene TRBJ2-7; 12 nucleotides line up with TRBD2. The CDR3 consists of 17 residues. Germline CDR1 is SGHRS and CDR2 is YFSETQ. V shed 2 bases and J 0 bases; nucleotides not matched to a gene: 6. Here the CDR3 DNA reads TGCGCCAGCAGCTTTCTAGCGGGAGGGGAGAGCTCCTACGAGCAGTACTTC. Translated, it gives CASSFLAGGESSYEQYF. The entire variable domain, with the rest obtained from reference TRBV5-1 and TRBJ2-7, is as follows: KAGVTQTPRYLIKTRGQQVTLSCSPISGHRSVSWYQQTPGQGLQFLFEYFSETQRNKGNFPGRFSGRQFSNSRSEMNVSTLELGDSALYLCASSFLAGGESSYEQYFGPGTRLTVT.

The chain uses TRBV24-1 and TRBJ1-1; TRBD1 might be the D (5 bases). Germline V gene sequence: CDR1 KGHDR, CDR2 SFDVKD. This CDR3 has 15 residues. Trimming cost V 1 base and J 7 bases, with 15 bases left between them. This chain's CDR3 is CATSDFRDGVNEAFF. In DNA form, the CDR3 reads TGTGCCACCAGTGATTTCAGGGACGGGGTTAATGAAGCTTTCTTT.

The chain carries TRBV18 and TRBJ2-7, with D possibly being TRBD1 (6 bases). The length of the CDR3 is 15 residues. In germline, CDR1 is KGHSH, CDR2 LQKENI. V shed 6 bases and J shed 5 bases, with 20 bases lying between them. CDR3: CASSKDRIERHEQYF. In DNA form, the CDR3 reads TGTGCCAGCTCGAAAGACAGGATCGAGCGTCACGAGCAGTACTTC.

The chain joins TRBV28 to TRBJ1-2, with D maybe TRBD1 (5 bases). Germline-derived CDR1 and CDR2 are MDHEN and SYDVKM. V was clipped by 7 bases and J by 1 base, with 22 bases between them. The CDR3 covers 17 residues. CDR3 nucleotide sequence: TGTGCCAGCATTGAGTGGCAGCGGGGGACGGGTAACTATGGCTACACCTTC. Amino acid sequence: CASIEWQRGTGNYGYTF.